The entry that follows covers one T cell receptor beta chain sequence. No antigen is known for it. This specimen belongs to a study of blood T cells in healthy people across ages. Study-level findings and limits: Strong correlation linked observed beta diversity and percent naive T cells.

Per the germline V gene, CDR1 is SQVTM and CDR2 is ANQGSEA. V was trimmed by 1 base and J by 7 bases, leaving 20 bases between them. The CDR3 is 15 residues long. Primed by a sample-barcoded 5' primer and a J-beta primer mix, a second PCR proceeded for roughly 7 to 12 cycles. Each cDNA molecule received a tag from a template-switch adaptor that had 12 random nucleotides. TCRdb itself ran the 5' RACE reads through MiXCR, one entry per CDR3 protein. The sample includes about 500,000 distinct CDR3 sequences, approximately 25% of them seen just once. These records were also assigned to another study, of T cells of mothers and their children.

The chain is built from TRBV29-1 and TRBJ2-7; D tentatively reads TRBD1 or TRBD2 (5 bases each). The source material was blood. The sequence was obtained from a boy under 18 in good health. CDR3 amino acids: CSVEAIRGTLREQYF. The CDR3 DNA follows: TGCAGCGTTGAAGCTATCCGGGGCACCCTACGGGAGCAGTACTTC.